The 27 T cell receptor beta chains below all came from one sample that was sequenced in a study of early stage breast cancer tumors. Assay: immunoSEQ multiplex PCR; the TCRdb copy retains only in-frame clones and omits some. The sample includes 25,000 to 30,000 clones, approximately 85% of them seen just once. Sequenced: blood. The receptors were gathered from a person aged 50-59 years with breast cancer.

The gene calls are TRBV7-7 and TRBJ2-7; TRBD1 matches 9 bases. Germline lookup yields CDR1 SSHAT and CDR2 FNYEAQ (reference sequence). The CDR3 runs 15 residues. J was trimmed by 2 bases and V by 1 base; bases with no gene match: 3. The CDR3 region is CASSLGRDRAYEQYF. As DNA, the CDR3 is TGTGCCAGCAGCTTAGGTCGGGACAGGGCCTACGAGCAGTACTTC.

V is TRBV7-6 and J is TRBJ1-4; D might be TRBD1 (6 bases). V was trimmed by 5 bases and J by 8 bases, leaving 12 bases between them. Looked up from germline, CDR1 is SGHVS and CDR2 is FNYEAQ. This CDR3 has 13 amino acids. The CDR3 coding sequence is TGTGCCAGCAGCGGCAGGGGAAGAGAAAAACTGTTTTTT. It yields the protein CASSGRGREKLFF. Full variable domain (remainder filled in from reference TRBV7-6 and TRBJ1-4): GAGVSQSPRYKVTKRGQDVALRCDPISGHVSLYWYRQALGQGPEFLTYFNYEAQQDKSGLPNDRFSAERPEGSISTLTIQRTEQRDSAMYRCASSGRGREKLFFGSGTQLSVL.

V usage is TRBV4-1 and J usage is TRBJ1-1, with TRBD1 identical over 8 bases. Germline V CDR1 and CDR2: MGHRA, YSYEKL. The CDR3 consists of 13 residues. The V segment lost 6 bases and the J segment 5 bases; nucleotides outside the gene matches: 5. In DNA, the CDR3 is TGCGCCAGCAGACCTACAGGGGGTACTGAAGCTTTCTTT. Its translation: CASRPTGGTEAFF.

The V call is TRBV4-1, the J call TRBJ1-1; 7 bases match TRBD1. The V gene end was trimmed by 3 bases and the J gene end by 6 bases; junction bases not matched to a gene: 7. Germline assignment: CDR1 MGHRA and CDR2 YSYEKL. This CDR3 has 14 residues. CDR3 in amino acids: CASSQGTGVAEAFF. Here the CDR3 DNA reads TGCGCCAGCAGCCAGGGAACAGGGGTCGCTGAAGCTTTCTTT.

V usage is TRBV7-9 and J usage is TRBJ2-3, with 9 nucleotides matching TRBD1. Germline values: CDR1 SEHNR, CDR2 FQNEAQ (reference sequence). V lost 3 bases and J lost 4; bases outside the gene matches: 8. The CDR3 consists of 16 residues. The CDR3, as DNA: TGTGCCAGCAGCTTGGGACCCGGGACAGGGCCAGATACGCAGTATTTT. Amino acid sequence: CASSLGPGTGPDTQYF.

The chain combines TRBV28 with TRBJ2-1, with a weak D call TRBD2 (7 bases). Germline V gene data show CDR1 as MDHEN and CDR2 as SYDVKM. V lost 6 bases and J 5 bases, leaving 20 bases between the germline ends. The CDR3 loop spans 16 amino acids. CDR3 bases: TGTGCCAGCAGCTCTCCTGTAGGGGGGGGCCACAATGAGCAGTTCTTC. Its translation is CASSSPVGGGHNEQFF.

The CDR3: CASRTSHVSLGGTGYTF. CDR3 DNA: TGTGCCAGCAGGACTTCTCATGTTAGCCTCGGTGGGACAGGCTACACCTTC. The chain employs TRBV28 and TRBJ1-2, with D perhaps TRBD1 (6 bases). The germline gives CDR1 MDHEN, CDR2 SYDVKM. Trimming took 6 bases from V and 8 from J, leaving 28 bases between them. CDR3 size: 17 residues.

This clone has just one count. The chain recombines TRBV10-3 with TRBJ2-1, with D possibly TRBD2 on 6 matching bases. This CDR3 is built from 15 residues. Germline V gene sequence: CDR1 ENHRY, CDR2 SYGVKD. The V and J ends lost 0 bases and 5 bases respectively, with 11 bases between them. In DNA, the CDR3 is TGTGCCATCAGTGAGTCATTAGCGGCAAACAATGAGCAGTTCTTC. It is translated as CAISESLAANNEQFF.

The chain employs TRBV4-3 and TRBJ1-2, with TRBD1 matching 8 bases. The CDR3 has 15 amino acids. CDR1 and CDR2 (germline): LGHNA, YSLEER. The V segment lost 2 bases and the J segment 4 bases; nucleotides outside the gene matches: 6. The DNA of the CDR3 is TGCGCCAGCAGCCAATACACCGGGACAGGCTATGGCTACACCTTC. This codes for CASSQYTGTGYGYTF.

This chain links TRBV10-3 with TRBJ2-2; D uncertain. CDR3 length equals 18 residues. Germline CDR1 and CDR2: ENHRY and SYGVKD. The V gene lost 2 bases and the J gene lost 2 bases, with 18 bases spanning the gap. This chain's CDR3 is CAISEPQTHNSNTGELFF. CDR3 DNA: TGTGCCATCAGTGAGCCCCAGACCCATAACTCTAACACCGGGGAGCTGTTTTTT.

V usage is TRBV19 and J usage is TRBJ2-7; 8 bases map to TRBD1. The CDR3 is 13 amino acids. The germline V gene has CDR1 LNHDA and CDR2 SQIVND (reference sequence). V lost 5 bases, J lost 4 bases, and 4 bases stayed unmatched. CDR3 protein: CASSLRQGYEQYF. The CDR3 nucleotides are TGTGCCAGTAGTCTAAGACAGGGGTACGAGCAGTACTTC.

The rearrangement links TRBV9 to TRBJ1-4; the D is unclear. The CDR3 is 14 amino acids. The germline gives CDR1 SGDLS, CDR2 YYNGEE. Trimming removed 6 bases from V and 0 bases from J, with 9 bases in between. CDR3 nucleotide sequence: TGTGCCAGCACCTATGGGGCAACTAATGAAAAACTGTTTTTT. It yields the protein CASTYGATNEKLFF. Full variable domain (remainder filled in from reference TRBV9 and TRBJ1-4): DSGVTQTPKHLITATGQRVTLRCSPRSGDLSVYWYQQSLDQGLQFLIQYYNGEERAKGNILERFSAQQFPDLHSELNLSSLELGDSALYFCASTYGATNEKLFFGSGTQLSVL.

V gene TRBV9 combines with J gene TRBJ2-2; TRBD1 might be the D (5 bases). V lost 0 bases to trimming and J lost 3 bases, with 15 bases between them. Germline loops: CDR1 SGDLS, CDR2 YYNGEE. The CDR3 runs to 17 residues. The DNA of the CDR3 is TGTGCCAGCAGCGTAGGTGTTAGGATAGGGGACACCGGGGAGCTGTTTTTT. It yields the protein CASSVGVRIGDTGELFF.

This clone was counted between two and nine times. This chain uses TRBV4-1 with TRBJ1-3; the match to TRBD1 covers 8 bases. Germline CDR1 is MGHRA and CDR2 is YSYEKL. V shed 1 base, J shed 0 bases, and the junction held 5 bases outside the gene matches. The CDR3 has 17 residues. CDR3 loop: CASSQGGQADSGNTIYF. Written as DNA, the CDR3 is TGCGCCAGCAGCCAAGGGGGACAGGCGGACTCTGGAAACACCATATATTTT.

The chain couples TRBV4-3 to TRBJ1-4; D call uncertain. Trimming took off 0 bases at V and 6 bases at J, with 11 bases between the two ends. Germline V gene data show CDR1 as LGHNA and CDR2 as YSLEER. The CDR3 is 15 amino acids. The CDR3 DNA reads TGCGCCAGCAGCCAAGATATGTCCGGGGATGAAAAACTGTTTTTT. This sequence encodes CASSQDMSGDEKLFF.

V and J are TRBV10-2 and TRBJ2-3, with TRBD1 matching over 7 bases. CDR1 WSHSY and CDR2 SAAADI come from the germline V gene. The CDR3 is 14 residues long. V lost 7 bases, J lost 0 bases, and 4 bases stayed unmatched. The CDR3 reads CASTWDSSTDTQYF. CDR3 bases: TGCGCCAGCACGTGGGACAGCAGCACAGATACGCAGTATTTT.

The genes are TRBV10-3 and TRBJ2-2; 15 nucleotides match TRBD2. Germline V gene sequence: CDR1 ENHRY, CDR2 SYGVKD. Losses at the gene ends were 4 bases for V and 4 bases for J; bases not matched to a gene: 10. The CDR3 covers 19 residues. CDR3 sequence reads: CAISGLRTSGRAGTGELFF. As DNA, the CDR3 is TGTGCCATCAGTGGGCTTCGGACTAGCGGGAGGGCGGGCACCGGGGAGCTGTTTTTT.

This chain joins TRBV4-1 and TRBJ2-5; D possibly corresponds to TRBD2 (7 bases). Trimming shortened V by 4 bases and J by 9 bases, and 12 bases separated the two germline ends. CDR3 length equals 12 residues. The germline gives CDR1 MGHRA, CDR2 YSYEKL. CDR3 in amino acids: CASSLQGGAQYF. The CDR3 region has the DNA TGCGCCAGCAGCCTCCAAGGGGGGGCCCAGTACTTC.

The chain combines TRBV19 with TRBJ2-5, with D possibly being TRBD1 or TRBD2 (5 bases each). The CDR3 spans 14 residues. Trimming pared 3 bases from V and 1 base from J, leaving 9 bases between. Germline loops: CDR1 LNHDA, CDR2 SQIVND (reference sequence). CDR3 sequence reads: CASSIGAGQETQYF. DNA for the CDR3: TGTGCCAGTAGTATCGGGGCAGGCCAAGAGACCCAGTACTTC.

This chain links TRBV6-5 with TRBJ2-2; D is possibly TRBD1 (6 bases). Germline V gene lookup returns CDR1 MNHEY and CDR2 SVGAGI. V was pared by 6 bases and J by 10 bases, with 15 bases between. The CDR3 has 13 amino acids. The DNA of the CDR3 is TGTGCCAGCAGGCTACAGGGTTCTGAGGAGCTGTTTTTT. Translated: CASRLQGSEELFF.

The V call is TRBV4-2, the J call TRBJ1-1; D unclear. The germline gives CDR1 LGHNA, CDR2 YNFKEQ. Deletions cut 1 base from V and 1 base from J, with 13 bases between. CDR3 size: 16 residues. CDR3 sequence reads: CASSQVLARTNTEAFF. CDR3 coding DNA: TGTGCCAGCAGCCAAGTGCTCGCCCGGACGAACACTGAAGCTTTCTTT.

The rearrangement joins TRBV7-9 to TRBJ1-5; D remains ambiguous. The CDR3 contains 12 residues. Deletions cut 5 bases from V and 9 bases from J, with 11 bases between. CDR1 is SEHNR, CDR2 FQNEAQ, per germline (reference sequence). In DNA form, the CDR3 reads TGTGCCAGCAGCCAAGGCGAGGGGCCCCAGCATTTT. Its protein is CASSQGEGPQHF.

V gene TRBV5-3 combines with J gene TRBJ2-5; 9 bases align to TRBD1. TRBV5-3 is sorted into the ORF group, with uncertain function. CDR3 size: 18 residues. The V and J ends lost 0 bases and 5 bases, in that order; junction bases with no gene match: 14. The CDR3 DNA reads TGTGCCAGAAGCTTGGGGGTTCTCGGACAGGGGCTGCGGGAGACCCAGTACTTC. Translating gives CARSLGVLGQGLRETQYF.

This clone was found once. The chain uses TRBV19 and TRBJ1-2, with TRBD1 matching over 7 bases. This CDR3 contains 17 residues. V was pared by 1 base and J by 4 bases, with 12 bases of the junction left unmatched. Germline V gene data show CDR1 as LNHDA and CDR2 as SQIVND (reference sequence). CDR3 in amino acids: CASSIGGTVPAPYGYTF. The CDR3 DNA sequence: TGTGCCAGTAGTATAGGGGGGACAGTACCGGCCCCCTATGGCTACACCTTC.

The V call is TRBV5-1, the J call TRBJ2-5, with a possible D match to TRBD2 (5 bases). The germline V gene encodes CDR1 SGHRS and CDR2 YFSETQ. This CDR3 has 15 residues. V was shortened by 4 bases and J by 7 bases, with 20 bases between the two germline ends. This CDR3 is CASSPERGLSGTQYF. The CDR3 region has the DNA TGCGCCAGCAGCCCAGAAAGAGGGTTGTCGGGGACCCAGTACTTC.

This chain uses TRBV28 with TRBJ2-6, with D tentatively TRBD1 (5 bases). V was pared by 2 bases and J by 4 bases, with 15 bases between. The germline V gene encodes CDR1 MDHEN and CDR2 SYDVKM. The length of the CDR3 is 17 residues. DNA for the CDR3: TGTGCCAGCAGTTTAAACTGGGGCTGGGAAGGGGCCAACGTCCTGACTTTC. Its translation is CASSLNWGWEGANVLTF.

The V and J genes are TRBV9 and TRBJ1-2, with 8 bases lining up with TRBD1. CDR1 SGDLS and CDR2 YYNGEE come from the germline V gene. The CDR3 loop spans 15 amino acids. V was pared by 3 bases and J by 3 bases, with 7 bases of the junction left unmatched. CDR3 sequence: CASSEEDRGDYGYTF. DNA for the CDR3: TGTGCCAGCAGCGAAGAAGACAGGGGTGACTATGGCTACACCTTC.